A selection of T cell receptor beta chains follows, all from one sample in a study of technical replicates of blood from a handful of donors. Here immunoSEQ multiplex PCR was the method, and the copy in TCRdb shows in-frame clones only, minus some. The sample yields around 76,000 clones, over 95% seen once. Specimen: T cells isolated from PBMCs. These receptors all stem from a human donor in good health. CDR3s leave out the opening cysteine and the closing phenylalanine or tryptophan.

CDR3 length: 12
V gene: TRBV10-2
J gene: TRBJ1-5
CDR3 protein: ASSPWRGDQPQH

CDR3 length: 13
V gene: TRBV27
J gene: TRBJ2-2
CDR3 protein: ASSLVTGYTGELF

CDR3 length: 11
V gene: TRBV2
J gene: TRBJ1-2
CDR3 protein: ASSTDRGPGYT

CDR3 length: 14
V gene: TRBV29-1
J gene: TRBJ2-3
CDR3 protein: STRTNPQLLRSTQY

CDR3 length: 12
V gene: TRBV28
J gene: TRBJ1-5
CDR3 protein: ASRMTGTSQPQH

CDR3 length: 16
V gene: TRBV30
J gene: TRBJ1-5
CDR3 protein: AWSENRLQGANNQPQH

CDR3 length: 12
V gene: TRBV5-4
J gene: TRBJ1-1
CDR3 protein: ASSSAGVTAEAF

CDR3 length: 14
V gene: TRBV30
J gene: TRBJ1-1
CDR3 protein: AWSESRAIGFSEAF

CDR3 length: 13
V gene: TRBV7-2
J gene: TRBJ2-2
CDR3 protein: ASSSPPGGIGELF

CDR3 length: 16
V gene: TRBV14
J gene: TRBJ1-1
CDR3 protein: ASSQARSQGALNTEAF

CDR3 length: 12
V gene: TRBV5-4
J gene: TRBJ1-2
CDR3 protein: ASSLLDRGRGYT

CDR3 length: 13
V gene: TRBV5-1
J gene: TRBJ2-1
CDR3 protein: ASSSGQGAHNEQF

CDR3 length: 10
V gene: TRBV9
J gene: TRBJ2-3
CDR3 protein: ASSTGQATQY

CDR3 length: 9
V gene: TRBV30
J gene: TRBJ2-7
CDR3 protein: AWSPRHEQY